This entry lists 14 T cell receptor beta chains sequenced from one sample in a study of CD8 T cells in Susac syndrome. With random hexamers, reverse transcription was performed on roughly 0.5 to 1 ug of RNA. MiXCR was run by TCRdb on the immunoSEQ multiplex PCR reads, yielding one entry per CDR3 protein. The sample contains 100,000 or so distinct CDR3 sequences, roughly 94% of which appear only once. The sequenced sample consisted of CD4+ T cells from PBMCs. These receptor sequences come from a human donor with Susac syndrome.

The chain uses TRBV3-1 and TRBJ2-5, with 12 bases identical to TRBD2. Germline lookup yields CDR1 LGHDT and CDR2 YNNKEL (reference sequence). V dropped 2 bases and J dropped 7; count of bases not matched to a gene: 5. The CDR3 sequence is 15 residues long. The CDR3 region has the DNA TGTGCCAGCAGCCAATATACTAGCGGGGGGCGGACCCAGTACTTC. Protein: CASSQYTSGGRTQYF.

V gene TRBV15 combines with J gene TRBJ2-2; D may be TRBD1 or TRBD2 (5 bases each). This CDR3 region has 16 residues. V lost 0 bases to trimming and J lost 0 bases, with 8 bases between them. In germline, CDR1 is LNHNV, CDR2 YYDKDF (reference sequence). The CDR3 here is CATSRDQGPNTGELFF. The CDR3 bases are TGTGCCACCAGCAGAGATCAGGGACCGAACACCGGGGAGCTGTTTTTT.

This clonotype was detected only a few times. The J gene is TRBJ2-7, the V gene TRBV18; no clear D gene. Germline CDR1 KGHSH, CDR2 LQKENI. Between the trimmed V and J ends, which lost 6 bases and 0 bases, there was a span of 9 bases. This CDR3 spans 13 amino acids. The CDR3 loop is CASSLKSSYEQYF. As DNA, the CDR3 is TGTGCCAGCTCCCTTAAGAGCTCCTACGAGCAGTACTTC.

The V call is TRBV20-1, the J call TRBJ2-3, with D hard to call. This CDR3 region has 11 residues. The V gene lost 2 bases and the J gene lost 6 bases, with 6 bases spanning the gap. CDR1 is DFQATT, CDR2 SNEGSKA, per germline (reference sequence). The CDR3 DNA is TGCAGTGCTAGATATCCCGATACGCAGTATTTT. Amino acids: CSARYPDTQYF.

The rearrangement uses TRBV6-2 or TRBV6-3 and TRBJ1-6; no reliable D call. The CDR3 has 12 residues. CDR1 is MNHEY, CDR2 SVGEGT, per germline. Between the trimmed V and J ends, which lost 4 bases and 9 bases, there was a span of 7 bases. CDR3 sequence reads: CASSFSGSPLHF. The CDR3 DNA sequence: TGTGCCAGCAGTTTTTCAGGTTCACCCCTCCACTTT.

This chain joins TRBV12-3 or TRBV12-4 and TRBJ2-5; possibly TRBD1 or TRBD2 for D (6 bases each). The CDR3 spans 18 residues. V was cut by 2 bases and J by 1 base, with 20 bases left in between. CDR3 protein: CASSLNAGGPEGQETQYF. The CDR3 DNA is TGTGCCAGCAGTTTAAACGCTGGGGGGCCCGAGGGCCAAGAGACCCAGTACTTC.

The CDR3 nucleotides are TGTGCCAGCAGCCAAGACGGACCCACCGGGGAGCTGTTTTTT. It specifies CASSQDGPTGELFF. V gene TRBV4-2 combines with J gene TRBJ2-2; D gene unclear. The CDR3 has 14 residues. V was shortened by 0 bases and J by 4 bases, with 6 bases between the two germline ends. Germline assignment: CDR1 LGHNA and CDR2 YNFKEQ.

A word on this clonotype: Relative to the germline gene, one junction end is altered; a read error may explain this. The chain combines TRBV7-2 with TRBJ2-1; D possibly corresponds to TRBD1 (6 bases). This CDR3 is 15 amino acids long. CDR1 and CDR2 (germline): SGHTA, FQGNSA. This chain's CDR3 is CASRLDRSSYNEQFF. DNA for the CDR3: TGTGCCAGCAGGTTAGACAGGAGCTCCTACAATGAGCAGTTCTTC. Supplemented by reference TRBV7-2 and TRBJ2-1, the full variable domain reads GAGVSQSPSNKVTEKGKDVELRCDPISGHTALYWYRQSLGQGLEFLIYFQGNSAPDKSGLPSDRFSAERTGGSVSTLTIQRTQQEDSAVYLCASRLDRSSYNEQFFGPGTRLTVL.

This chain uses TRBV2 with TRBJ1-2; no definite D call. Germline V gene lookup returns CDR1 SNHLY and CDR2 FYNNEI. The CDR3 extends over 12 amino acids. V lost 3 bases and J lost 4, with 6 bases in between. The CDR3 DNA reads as TGTGCCAGCAGTGACACAAGCTATGGCTACACCTTC. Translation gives CASSDTSYGYTF.

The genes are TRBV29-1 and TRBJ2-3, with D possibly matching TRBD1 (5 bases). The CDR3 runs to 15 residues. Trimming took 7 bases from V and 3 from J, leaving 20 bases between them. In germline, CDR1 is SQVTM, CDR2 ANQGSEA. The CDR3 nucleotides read TGCAGCGCTCTAGGATCCAGGGTCTGGACAGATACGCAGTATTTT. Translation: CSALGSRVWTDTQYF.

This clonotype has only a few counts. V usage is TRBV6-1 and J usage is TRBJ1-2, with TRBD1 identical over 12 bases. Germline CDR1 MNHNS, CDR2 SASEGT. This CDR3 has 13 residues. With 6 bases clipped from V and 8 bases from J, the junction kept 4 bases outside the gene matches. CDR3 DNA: TGTGCCAGCAGCCCGGGACAGGGGGCCGGCTACACCTTC. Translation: CASSPGQGAGYTF.

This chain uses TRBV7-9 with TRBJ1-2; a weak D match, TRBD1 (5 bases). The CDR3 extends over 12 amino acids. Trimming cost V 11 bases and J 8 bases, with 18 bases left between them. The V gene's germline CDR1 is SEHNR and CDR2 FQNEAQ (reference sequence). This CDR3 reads CAGSTRGDGYTF. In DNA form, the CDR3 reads TGTGCCGGTTCCACTCGGGGGGACGGCTACACCTTC.

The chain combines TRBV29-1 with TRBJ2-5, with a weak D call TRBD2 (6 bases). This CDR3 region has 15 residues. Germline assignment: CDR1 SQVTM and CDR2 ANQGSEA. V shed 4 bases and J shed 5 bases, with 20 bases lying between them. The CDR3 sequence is CSVGVAGSNRETQYF. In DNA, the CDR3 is TGCAGCGTTGGAGTCGCGGGGTCGAATAGGGAGACCCAGTACTTC.

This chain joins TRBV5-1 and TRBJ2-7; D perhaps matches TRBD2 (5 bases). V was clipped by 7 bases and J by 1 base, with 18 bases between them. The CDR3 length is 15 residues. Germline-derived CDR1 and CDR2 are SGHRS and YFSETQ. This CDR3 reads CASFESGVGSYEQYF. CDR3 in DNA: TGCGCCAGCTTCGAGAGCGGAGTGGGGTCCTACGAGCAGTACTTC.